This is a list of T cell receptor beta chains from one sample in a study of PD-1 blockade in classical Hodgkin lymphoma. This table comes from immunoSEQ multiplex PCR, and its TCRdb copy is limited to in-frame clones, with some not included. This sample has about 35,000 clones; 75% to 90% occur once, and the top ten carry around 0.21%. The material sequenced was CD4+ T cells from blood. Source of these receptors: a human donor with classical Hodgkin lymphoma. Each CDR3 is given with its conserved first and last residue. Each record gives: D gene, clone size, J gene, V gene, CDR3 DNA, CDR3 protein. The D gene is left open where the match is weak. Clone size is stated in some rows and not others, as once, few, many or a class when expanded.

>-|few|TRBJ1-1|TRBV29-1
TGCAGCGTTGATACTGCGGGGAACGGGCATCTCTACACTGAAGCTTTCTTT
CSVDTAGNGHLYTEAFF
>-|-|TRBJ1-1|TRBV19
TGTGCCAGTAGGAATAGATCCCCGAACACTGAAGCTTTCTTT
CASRNRSPNTEAFF
>-|-|TRBJ2-1|TRBV6-5
TGTGCCAGCAGTGCGTTGGGGGAACGGCAGTTCTTC
CASSALGERQFF
>-|-|TRBJ2-3|TRBV10-3
TGTGCCATCTCTGGGAACACAGATACGCAGTATTTT
CAISGNTDTQYF
>-|-|TRBJ2-2|TRBV4-2
TGTGCCAGCAGCCAAGGCGTTTTGTACGGGAGAAACACCGGGGAGCTGTTTTTT
CASSQGVLYGRNTGELFF
>-|-|TRBJ1-1|TRBV6-5
TGTGCCAGCAGCGGATCGGACATCTTGAACACTGAAGCTTTCTTT
CASSGSDILNTEAFF
>-|-|TRBJ2-7|TRBV6-6
TGTGCCAGCAGTCCTTACTACGAGCAGTACTTC
CASSPYYEQYF
>-|-|TRBJ1-5|TRBV6-1
TGTGCCAGCAGTGAAGGGGCAAGGGGACAGCCCCAGCATTTT
CASSEGARGQPQHF
>TRBD2|-|TRBJ2-7|TRBV10-3
TGTGCCATCGGTAAGACTAGCGGCTCCTACGAGCAGTACTTC
CAIGKTSGSYEQYF
>TRBD2|-|TRBJ2-2|TRBV2
TGTGCCAGCAGCCCTCTAGCGGGAGGGCGAATAACCGGGGAGCTGTTTTTT
CASSPLAGGRITGELFF
>TRBD2|-|TRBJ2-3|TRBV7-2
TGTGCCAGCAGCCCGACGGGACTAGCGGGTGCCCCCGATACGCAGTATTTT
CASSPTGLAGAPDTQYF